The sequence of this T cell receptor beta chain was determined in a study of cytomegalovirus exposure and HLA in healthy donors. The data were produced by immunoSEQ multiplex PCR, yet TCRdb's version contains in-frame clones alone and is incomplete. The sample shows 95,000 to 150,000 clones, roughly nine tenths of them seen only once. Sequencing was carried out using PBMCs. The TCR comes from a woman under 30 in good health and CMV-seronegative.

The CDR3, as DNA: TGTGCCAGCAGCTCCGACAGGGGCCTAGGGGGCTATGGCTACACCTTC. This translates into CASSSDRGLGGYGYTF. The chain recombines TRBV11-3 with TRBJ1-2; TRBD1 matches 8 bases. Germline assignment: CDR1 SGHNT and CDR2 YENEEA. This CDR3 has 16 amino acids. With V trimmed by 4 bases and J by 4 bases, 11 bases remained unmatched.